This TCR beta chain stems from a study of T cells in localized non-small cell lung cancer. The CDR3 consists of 13 residues. Germline lookup yields CDR1 SNHLY and CDR2 FYNNEI. Trimming took off 3 bases at V and 5 bases at J, with 10 bases between the two ends. Measured with immunoSEQ multiplex PCR; TCRdb has only the in-frame clones, and not every one. The data hold tens of thousands of clones, with over 80% observed a single time. This receptor was taken from a female donor at least 60 years old with stage II squamous cell lung carcinoma. Sequenced material: peripheral blood, taken before any cancer treatment. The V gene is TRBV2, the J gene TRBJ1-2, with D unresolved. Written as DNA, the CDR3 is TGTGCCAGCAGTGAGGATCTCCGGTATGGCTACACCTTC. Protein: CASSEDLRYGYTF.